This T cell receptor beta chain stems from a study of blood T cell repertoires in COVID-19. Study in general: From T cells, B-cell-depleted T cells, or PBMCs came the material, which was cDNA or gDNA.

This CDR3 region has 16 residues. CDR1 LGHNT and CDR2 FRNRAP come from the germline V gene. The J segment lost 0 bases and the V segment lost 6 bases, leaving 3 bases of the junction unmatched. Original methodology: Reference gene primer amplification yielded estimated nucleated cell counts. TCRdb keeps only in-frame clones here, not all; method: immunoSEQ multiplex PCR. For V, J and clone size, that table is used; D and trimming come from the DNA. In the table there are about 170,000 clones, approximately 81% of which are singletons. Patients in Seattle were enrolled during active infection, then followed longitudinally.

The chain uses TRBV12-5 and TRBJ2-1, with 12 positions matching TRBD2. Sequencing was performed on peripheral blood. This TCR came from a woman between 65 and 79 years old with COVID-19, enrolled during active disease. CDR3 region: CASGMTSGGSYNEQFF. In nucleotides, the CDR3 is TGTGCTAGTGGCATGACTAGCGGGGGCTCCTACAATGAGCAGTTCTTC.